This is a list of T cell receptor beta chains from one sample in a study of blood T cell repertoires in COVID-19. The method was immunoSEQ multiplex PCR; TCRdb's version includes in-frame clones alone and lacks a portion of them. Here the sample spans 150,000 to 200,000 clones, about 83% being singletons. Material for sequencing was peripheral blood. These receptor sequences come from a man aged 18-30 years with active or convalescent COVID-19. Each CDR3 is given with its conserved first and last residue. The D gene is left open where the match is weak. The size of a clone is reported for some rows only, either as once, few or many, or as a class for expanded clones.

D,length,J,size,V,CDR3,DNA
.,12,TRBJ1-4,.,TRBV29-1,CSVDQGGEKLFF,TGCAGCGTTGACCAGGGCGGTGAAAAACTGTTTTTT
TRBD2,15,TRBJ2-7,.,TRBV19,CASSILAGATYEQYF,TGTGCCAGTAGTATCCTGGCGGGAGCGACCTACGAGCAGTACTTC
.,16,TRBJ1-2,.,TRBV10-3,CAISEMAKGANYGYTF,TGTGCCATCAGTGAGATGGCTAAAGGGGCTAACTATGGCTACACCTTC
.,15,TRBJ1-1,.,TRBV4-2,CASSQDPRAGTEAFF,TGTGCCAGCAGCCAAGATCCCAGGGCGGGGACTGAAGCTTTCTTT
TRBD1,14,TRBJ1-5,.,TRBV19,CASSAGQGAQPQHF,TGTGCCAGTAGTGCGGGACAGGGGGCCCAGCCCCAGCATTTT
.,15,TRBJ1-3,.,TRBV24-1,CATSDPQSSGNTIYF,TGTGCCACCAGTGATCCACAAAGCTCTGGAAACACCATATATTTT
TRBD2,14,TRBJ2-5,.,TRBV7-9,CASSPTSGKETQYF,TGTGCCAGCAGCCCCACTAGCGGGAAGGAGACCCAGTACTTC
.,13,TRBJ1-2,once,TRBV27,CASSLSGGNGYTF,TGTGCCAGCAGTTTATCGGGGGGGAATGGCTACACCTTC
TRBD1,14,TRBJ1-1,once,TRBV5-1,CASTIGQGATEAFF,TGCGCCAGCACCATCGGACAGGGGGCAACTGAAGCTTTCTTT
.,12,TRBJ2-2,.,TRBV25-1,CASSRGTGELFF,TGTGCCAGCAGTAGGGGGACCGGGGAGCTGTTTTTT
TRBD1,13,TRBJ1-5,.,TRBV6-5,CASSPGGNQPQHF,TGTGCCAGCAGTCCAGGGGGTAATCAGCCCCAGCATTTT
.,15,TRBJ2-3,.,TRBV12-2,CASRRLGGGGDTQYF,TGTGCAAGTCGCCGGCTCGGCGGGGGTGGGGATACGCAGTATTTT
.,15,TRBJ2-1,.,TRBV19,CASSPPGALDNEQFF,TGTGCCAGTAGTCCGCCAGGGGCCTTGGACAATGAGCAGTTCTTC
.,15,TRBJ1-4,.,TRBV7-9,CASRPQGNDYEKLFF,TGTGCCAGCAGGCCCCAGGGTAATGATTATGAAAAACTGTTTTTT
.,13,TRBJ1-4,.,TRBV4-1,CASSQVVWQELFF,TGCGCCAGCAGCCAAGTTGTCTGGCAGGAACTGTTTTTT
TRBD1,15,TRBJ1-5,.,TRBV5-8,CASSGGQGDVGAQHF,TGTGCCAGCAGCGGGGGACAGGGAGACGTGGGAGCCCAGCATTTT
.,15,TRBJ2-7,.,TRBV4-3,CASSLLPSSAGEQYF,TGCGCCAGCAGCCTCCTCCCTTCGAGCGCCGGCGAGCAGTACTTC
TRBD2,14,TRBJ2-5,few,TRBV2,CASSAGLAEETQYF,TGTGCCAGCAGCGCGGGACTAGCGGAAGAGACCCAGTACTTC
.,12,TRBJ2-5,.,TRBV6-5,CASRDYQETQYF,TGTGCCAGCAGGGACTATCAAGAGACCCAGTACTTC
TRBD2,14,TRBJ2-7,.,TRBV3-1/TRBV3-2,CASSRHGTSGEQYF,TGTGCCAGCAGCCGTCACGGGACTAGCGGCGAGCAGTACTTC
.,15,TRBJ1-1,.,TRBV4-1,CASSQAGALGTEAFF,TGCGCCAGCAGCCAAGCAGGGGCGCTGGGGACTGAAGCTTTCTTT
TRBD2,14,TRBJ2-2,.,TRBV10-3,CAIGGDGNTGELFF,TGTGCCATCGGGGGGGACGGGAACACCGGGGAGCTGTTTTTT
.,15,TRBJ1-2,.,TRBV2,CASRFQGSKVLGYTF,TGTGCCAGCAGATTCCAAGGGAGCAAGGTATTAGGCTACACCTTC
TRBD1,16,TRBJ2-5,.,TRBV24-1,CATSDPKRTGWETQYF,TGTGCCACCAGTGACCCCAAGCGGACAGGGTGGGAGACCCAGTACTTC
.,13,TRBJ2-1,.,TRBV7-8,CASSLSDPREQFF,TGTGCCAGCAGCTTATCAGACCCCAGGGAGCAGTTCTTC
.,15,TRBJ1-1,once,TRBV5-8,CASSLARGAGTEAFF,TGTGCCAGCAGCTTGGCCCGGGGGGCCGGCACTGAAGCTTTCTTT
.,18,TRBJ1-6,.,TRBV7-8,CASRRLGRGATYNSPLHF,TGTGCCAGCAGGCGGTTGGGGCGGGGGGCTACCTATAATTCACCCCTCCACTTT
TRBD2,16,TRBJ2-7,.,TRBV12-5,CASGLGLAGPTYEQYF,TGTGCTAGTGGTTTGGGACTAGCGGGACCCACCTACGAGCAGTACTTC
TRBD2,16,TRBJ2-1,.,TRBV6-4,CASSDSIASGGWEQFF,TGTGCCAGCAGTGACTCGATAGCTAGCGGGGGTTGGGAGCAGTTCTTC
.,14,TRBJ2-1,few,TRBV6-4,CASSGGESYNEQFF,TGTGCCAGCAGTGGAGGAGAGTCCTACAATGAGCAGTTCTTC
TRBD1,15,TRBJ1-5,.,TRBV4-2,CASRQGLQGNQPQHF,TGTGCCAGCAGGCAAGGCCTACAGGGGAATCAGCCCCAGCATTTT
TRBD1,16,TRBJ1-2,.,TRBV5-1,CASSLTSGTGSSGYTF,TGCGCCAGCAGCTTGACCTCCGGGACAGGGAGTAGTGGCTACACCTTC
TRBD1,15,TRBJ2-1,.,TRBV10-3,CAISDTGGPYNEQFF,TGTGCCATCAGTGATACAGGGGGGCCCTACAATGAGCAGTTCTTC
.,15,TRBJ1-2,.,TRBV6-5,CASSYSGRTHYGYTF,TGTGCCAGCAGTTACTCTGGGAGAACTCACTATGGCTACACCTTC
.,15,TRBJ2-7,.,TRBV5-6,CASSYFSKSSYEQYF,TGTGCCAGCAGCTACTTCTCAAAAAGCTCCTACGAGCAGTACTTC
.,15,TRBJ2-1,.,TRBV4-3,CASSQAALIGNEQFF,TGCGCCAGCAGCCAAGCCGCACTGATCGGCAATGAGCAGTTCTTC
TRBD1,13,TRBJ2-1,few,TRBV12-3/TRBV12-4,CASSLGQGGEQFF,TGTGCCAGCAGTCTTGGACAGGGCGGCGAGCAGTTCTTC
.,15,TRBJ1-1,.,TRBV11-2,CASSSGREGDTEAFF,TGTGCCAGCAGCTCCGGACGGGAGGGTGACACTGAAGCTTTCTTT
TRBD1,16,TRBJ2-5,.,TRBV5-1,CASSAGTGGHSETQYF,TGCGCCAGCAGCGCTGGGACAGGGGGGCATAGTGAGACCCAGTACTTC
TRBD1,15,TRBJ2-1,.,TRBV7-9,CASSLGQGLYNEQFF,TGTGCCAGCAGCCTGGGACAGGGCCTCTACAATGAGCAGTTCTTC
.,16,TRBJ1-1,.,TRBV19,CASSPMRTHLNTEAFF,TGTGCCAGTAGTCCGATGAGAACCCACTTGAACACTGAAGCTTTCTTT
TRBD2,19,TRBJ2-2,.,TRBV11-3,CASSLDGLAGGLSTGELFF,TGTGCCAGCAGCTTAGATGGTCTAGCGGGAGGGCTAAGCACCGGGGAGCTGTTTTTT
.,13,TRBJ1-3,.,TRBV5-1,CASSLGAGNTIYF,TGCGCCAGCAGCTTGGGAGCGGGGAACACCATATATTTT
.,13,TRBJ1-4,few,TRBV2,CASTPPTNEKLFF,TGTGCCAGTACACCGCCGACTAATGAAAAACTGTTTTTT
TRBD2,12,TRBJ2-3,.,TRBV19,CASSMGGYTQYF,TGTGCCAGTAGTATGGGGGGGTATACGCAGTATTTT
.,15,TRBJ2-3,.,TRBV5-1,CASSLDSSSTDTQYF,TGCGCCAGCAGCTTGGACAGCTCAAGCACAGATACGCAGTATTTT
TRBD1,17,TRBJ1-2,once,TRBV7-2,CASSLQGGGQGNYGYTF,TGTGCCAGCAGCTTACAAGGGGGCGGGCAGGGGAACTATGGCTACACCTTC
.,14,TRBJ2-1,.,TRBV28,CASSWRVPSDEQFF,TGTGCCAGCAGTTGGAGAGTACCGTCCGATGAGCAGTTCTTC
.,13,TRBJ2-7,.,TRBV11-2,CASSSLISYEQYF,TGTGCCAGCAGCTCGCTAATTTCCTACGAGCAGTACTTC
.,14,TRBJ2-5,once,TRBV7-2,CASSRQGPRETQYF,TGTGCCAGCAGCAGGCAGGGGCCCCGGGAGACCCAGTACTTC
.,13,TRBJ1-1,.,TRBV28,CASSLGGRAEAFF,TGTGCCAGCAGTTTAGGGGGGAGGGCTGAAGCTTTCTTT
TRBD1,13,TRBJ2-6,.,TRBV14,CASSQDPQGDLTF,TGTGCCAGCAGCCAAGACCCACAGGGGGACCTGACTTTC
.,11,TRBJ2-2,.,TRBV7-2,CASSLSGELFF,TGTGCCAGCAGCTTATCTGGGGAGCTGTTTTTT
TRBD2,18,TRBJ2-1,few,TRBV6-2/TRBV6-3,CASSYFESTSGTNNEQFF,TGTGCCAGCAGTTACTTTGAATCGACTAGCGGGACCAACAATGAGCAGTTCTTC
.,15,TRBJ2-7,.,TRBV11-3,CASSLATGTSYEQYF,TGTGCCAGCAGCTTAGCTACCGGGACTTCCTACGAGCAGTACTTC
TRBD2,19,TRBJ2-7,.,TRBV11-3,CASSLDGTSGSFRTYEQYF,TGTGCCAGCAGCTTAGACGGGACTAGCGGGAGCTTCCGAACCTACGAGCAGTACTTC